The rows below give T cell receptor beta chains drawn from one sample of a study of identical twins. Via MiXCR, TCRdb re-called the 5' RACE reads, giving one row per CDR3 protein. Seen here are under 1 million distinct CDR3 sequences, 10% to 15% observed once, and the top ten hold around 1.6%. These same data were also listed under a study on yellow fever vaccine responses in identical twins.

Sequences were obtained from PBMCs. The receptors originated from a woman in her late teens or twenties in good health. Each CDR3 is given with its conserved first and last residue. A D gene is named only where the DNA matches it firmly. The size entry is marked missing in some rows and otherwise reads once, few, many or a size class.

TRBV10-3	TRBD2	NA	TRBJ2-5	CAISENLAGTQETQYF	TGTGCCATCAGTGAGAACCTAGCGGGGACACAAGAGACCCAGTACTTC
TRBV10-3	TRBD1	few	TRBJ2-1	CAISEGTGSHNEQFF	TGTGCCATCAGTGAGGGGACAGGGTCCCACAATGAGCAGTTCTTC
TRBV12-3/TRBV12-4	TRBD1	many	TRBJ1-1	CASSPGQGAINTEAFF	TGTGCCAGCAGTCCAGGACAGGGGGCAATCAACACTGAAGCTTTCTTT
TRBV15	TRBD1	few	TRBJ2-7	CATSTGTDRDEQYF	TGTGCCACCAGCACCGGGACAGATCGGGACGAGCAGTACTTC
TRBV20-1	NA	few	TRBJ2-1	CSARDRGQRIEQFF	TGCAGTGCTAGAGATCGCGGGCAGCGTATTGAGCAGTTCTTC
TRBV25-1	NA	many	TRBJ1-6	CASSDVSSSPLHF	TGTGCCAGCAGTGACGTAAGTTCGTCACCCCTCCACTTT
TRBV3-1	NA	NA	TRBJ2-3	CASSLQGGSGGGRDTQYF	TGTGCCAGCAGTCTCCAGGGTGGCTCGGGGGGCGGGCGAGATACGCAGTATTTT
TRBV18	TRBD2	few	TRBJ2-7	CASSRTSGSDEQYF	TGTGCCAGCTCCCGGACTAGCGGGAGTGACGAGCAGTACTTC
TRBV29-1	NA	many	TRBJ1-1	CSVSGGTLNTEAFF	TGCAGCGTTTCCGGGGGAACCCTGAACACTGAAGCTTTCTTT
TRBV11-1	NA	few	TRBJ2-5	CASSKGTSNQETQYF	TGTGCCAGCAGCAAAGGGACTTCCAACCAAGAGACCCAGTACTTC
TRBV20-1	NA	many	TRBJ1-2	CSARDIRGQGYGYTF	TGCAGTGCTAGAGATATTCGGGGGCAAGGCTATGGCTACACCTTC
TRBV5-1	NA	NA	TRBJ1-5	CASSLDGVNSNQPQHF	TGCGCCAGCAGCTTGGACGGGGTCAATAGCAATCAGCCCCAGCATTTT
TRBV12-3/TRBV12-4	NA	many	TRBJ1-1	CASSLTRGGTEAFF	TGTGCCAGCAGTTTGACCAGGGGTGGCACTGAAGCTTTCTTT
TRBV2	NA	few	TRBJ2-5	CATRYQETQYF	TGTGCCACCAGGTACCAAGAGACCCAGTACTTC
TRBV20-1	TRBD2	few	TRBJ2-1	CSARDRLAGPPNEQFF	TGCAGTGCTAGAGACCGACTAGCGGGACCCCCCAATGAGCAGTTCTTC
TRBV9	NA	few	TRBJ1-4	CASSNQGTNEKLFF	TGTGCCAGCAGTAACCAGGGAACTAATGAAAAACTGTTTTTT
TRBV24-1	TRBD1	NA	TRBJ2-1	CATSDPTGGDEQFF	TGTGCCACCAGTGACCCGACAGGGGGGGATGAGCAGTTCTTC
TRBV20-1	TRBD2	NA	TRBJ2-3	CSAPVGGIGDTQYF	TGCAGTGCCCCCGTGGGGGGGATTGGTGATACGCAGTATTTT
TRBV9	TRBD2	many	TRBJ2-7	CASSVGTSGYEQYF	TGTGCCAGCAGCGTGGGGACTAGCGGATACGAGCAGTACTTC
TRBV9	NA	NA	TRBJ2-6	CASSDGTLSLGPNVLTF	TGTGCCAGCAGCGACGGGACCCTATCACTCGGACCCAACGTCCTGACTTTC
TRBV20-1	NA	NA	TRBJ2-3	CSARDPLSGNTDTQYF	TGCAGTGCTAGAGATCCCCTTAGCGGAAACACAGATACGCAGTATTTT
TRBV20-1	NA	many	TRBJ2-7	CSAPPPGKQVDEQYF	TGCAGTGCCCCTCCCCCGGGGAAGCAGGTCGACGAGCAGTACTTC
TRBV27	TRBD1	few	TRBJ2-7	CASSQQGPSGEQYF	TGTGCCAGCAGTCAACAGGGGCCCTCGGGGGAGCAGTACTTC
TRBV12-3/TRBV12-4	TRBD2	NA	TRBJ2-1	CALGLAGNEQFF	TGTGCCCTCGGACTAGCGGGCAATGAGCAGTTCTTC
TRBV5-6	NA	NA	TRBJ2-7	CASSLREGEQYF	TGTGCCAGCAGCTTGCGGGAAGGCGAGCAGTACTTC
TRBV24-1	NA	many	TRBJ2-6	CATSETGSGANVLTF	TGTGCCACCAGTGAAACAGGCTCTGGGGCCAACGTCCTGACTTTC
TRBV4-1	NA	few	TRBJ2-2	CASSPLTGITGELFF	TGCGCCAGCAGCCCCCTTACAGGCATCACCGGGGAGCTGTTTTTT
TRBV7-9	TRBD2	many	TRBJ2-1	CASRILAGAYNEQFF	TGTGCCAGCAGGATACTAGCGGGGGCATACAATGAGCAGTTCTTC
TRBV24-1	NA	many	TRBJ1-3	CATDEEASGNTIYF	TGTGCCACCGATGAGGAAGCTTCTGGAAACACCATATATTTT
TRBV24-1	TRBD1	NA	TRBJ1-5	CATSDSSTGGSNQPQHF	TGTGCCACCAGTGATTCATCGACAGGGGGATCCAATCAGCCCCAGCATTTT
TRBV11-2	NA	many	TRBJ2-5	CASSLEAIGGGYQETQYF	TGTGCCAGCAGCTTAGAGGCTATAGGGGGAGGGTACCAAGAGACCCAGTACTTC
TRBV4-1	NA	few	TRBJ2-1	CASSQDSGVMSYNEQFF	TGCGCCAGCAGCCAAGATTCGGGGGTTATGTCCTACAATGAGCAGTTCTTC
TRBV6-1	NA	few	TRBJ1-3	CASRFVTAGNTIYF	TGTGCCAGCAGATTTGTGACGGCTGGAAACACCATATATTTT
TRBV7-8	NA	NA	TRBJ2-1	CASSLVQGIGSYNEQFF	TGTGCCAGCAGCTTAGTCCAGGGGATCGGTAGTTACAATGAGCAGTTCTTC
TRBV7-8	TRBD2	few	TRBJ2-1	CASSDRTSGYNEQFF	TGTGCCAGCAGCGACCGGACTAGCGGTTACAATGAGCAGTTCTTC
TRBV3-1	NA	few	TRBJ1-5	CASSPTSGGSNQPQHF	TGTGCCAGCAGCCCAACCTCTGGGGGTAGCAATCAGCCCCAGCATTTT
TRBV7-3	TRBD1	NA	TRBJ1-2	CASSGQDAYGYTF	TGTGCCAGCAGCGGACAGGACGCCTATGGCTACACCTTC
TRBV5-4	TRBD2	NA	TRBJ2-2	CASSPGGRASGELFF	TGTGCCAGCAGCCCCGGCGGGAGGGCCTCCGGGGAGCTGTTTTTT
TRBV7-8	TRBD2	few	TRBJ2-7	CASSPARVRNQTSGSHEQYF	TGTGCCAGCAGCCCGGCCCGGGTCAGAAATCAGACTAGCGGGAGTCACGAGCAGTACTTC
TRBV6-1	TRBD2	few	TRBJ2-1	CASSQLAGGPGNEQFF	TGTGCCAGCAGCCAACTAGCGGGAGGGCCGGGGAATGAGCAGTTCTTC
TRBV7-2	NA	many	TRBJ1-2	CASSFTGGDYGYTF	TGTGCCAGCAGCTTCACGGGGGGCGACTATGGCTACACCTTC
TRBV11-2	NA	few	TRBJ1-1	CASSLLSGGAEAFF	TGTGCCAGCAGCTTATTGTCAGGCGGGGCTGAAGCTTTCTTT
TRBV28	TRBD2	NA	TRBJ2-3	CASSSRGLAGVGDTQYF	TGTGCCAGCAGTTCCCGAGGACTAGCGGGAGTAGGAGATACGCAGTATTTT
TRBV12-3/TRBV12-4	NA	NA	TRBJ1-3	CASSFVGSSGNTIYF	TGTGCCAGCAGTTTCGTGGGGAGCTCTGGAAACACCATATATTTT
TRBV10-3	NA	NA	TRBJ2-7	CAIGQISSYEQYF	TGTGCCATCGGACAGATCTCCTCCTACGAGCAGTACTTC
TRBV11-2	NA	NA	TRBJ2-5	CASSPNGYQETQYF	TGTGCCAGCAGCCCGAACGGGTACCAAGAGACCCAGTACTTC
TRBV2	NA	NA	TRBJ2-5	CASYYRKYQETQYF	TGTGCCAGTTACTATAGAAAGTACCAAGAGACCCAGTACTTC